One and the same sample provided the 29 T cell receptor beta chains below, sequenced in a study of cytomegalovirus exposure and HLA in healthy donors (dated by TCRdb to the late 2010s). The library came from the immunoSEQ multiplex PCR assay. For the multiplex PCR, a mixture combining 60 forward primers for TCR Vbeta segments and 13 reverse primers for TCR Jbeta segments was used. The table was pulled from immuneACCESS by TCRdb, which kept in-frame rearrangements only. Such tables lose some clones; where checked, under half of the loss comes from unresolved V genes, and the rest has no known cause. In all, the sample holds 160,000 or so clones, and roughly 85% of those were seen once. Around 0.93% of the sample is taken by the ten largest. The sequencing input was PBMCs. These receptors were obtained from a young woman in good health and CMV-seronegative.

The DNA of the CDR3 is TGTGCCAGCACGAGACAGGGGAGGAACAATGAGCAGTTCTTC. This translates into CASTRQGRNNEQFF. The V and J genes are TRBV2 and TRBJ2-1, with 8 bases matching TRBD1. In germline, CDR1 is SNHLY, CDR2 FYNNEI. Unmatched junction bases numbered 7, after V lost 7 bases and J lost 5 bases. This CDR3 is 14 amino acids long.

Note on this clone: The junction differs from germline at one of its ends, possibly a read error. This chain joins TRBV30 and TRBJ2-2; 9 bases line up with TRBD2. The germline gives CDR1 GTSNPN, CDR2 SVGIG (reference sequence). The CDR3 spans 18 residues. The CDR3 DNA is TGTGCCTGCCAGGGGGATACTAGCGGGTACACCTACACCGGGGAGCTGCTTTTT. Translated, it gives CACQGDTSGYTYTGELLF.

V usage is TRBV7-3 and J usage is TRBJ2-2; 14 bases match TRBD2. The junction had 8 bases not matched to a gene; V was cut back by 4 bases and J by 1 base. This CDR3 is 19 amino acids long. The germline gives CDR1 SGHTA, CDR2 FQGTGA. The CDR3 is CASSSGLAGGLMNTGELFF. DNA for the CDR3: TGTGCCAGCAGCTCCGGACTAGCGGGAGGACTCATGAACACCGGGGAGCTGTTTTTT.

The chain links TRBV27 to TRBJ2-2; 11 bases align to TRBD1. The V segment lost 4 bases and the J segment 6 bases; nucleotides outside the gene matches: 4. CDR3 length: 15 amino acids. Germline V gene data show CDR1 as MNHEY and CDR2 as SMNVEV (reference sequence). CDR3 in DNA: TGTGCCAGCAGTTGGACAGGGGGCATGGCCGGGGAGCTGTTTTTT. Translating it yields CASSWTGGMAGELFF.

The chain joins TRBV7-3 to TRBJ1-1; D is unresolved. Trimming stripped 5 bases from V and 1 base from J, with 11 bases between. The CDR3 sequence is 14 residues long. CDR1 is SGHTA and CDR2 is FQGTGA in the germline V gene. The CDR3 loop is CASSPRTGNTEAFF. CDR3 nucleotide sequence: TGTGCCAGCAGCCCTCGAACGGGGAACACTGAAGCTTTCTTT.

The V and J genes are TRBV5-1 and TRBJ1-1, with 9 bases identical to TRBD1. V lost 0 bases to trimming and J lost 0 bases; unmatched junction nucleotides: 0. This CDR3 contains 15 residues. Germline CDR1 reads SGHRS; CDR2 reads YFSETQ. The CDR3 nucleotides read TGCGCCAGCAGCTTGGGGGACAGGGTGAACACTGAAGCTTTCTTT. This translates into CASSLGDRVNTEAFF.

The chain combines TRBV7-3 with TRBJ2-5, with 10 bases identical to TRBD2. The germline gives CDR1 SGHTA, CDR2 FQGTGA. The length of the CDR3 is 18 residues. With V trimmed by 4 bases and J by 0 bases, 11 bases remained unmatched. CDR3 protein: CASSSDGRLAGYQETQYF. As DNA, the CDR3 is TGTGCCAGCAGCTCGGACGGTCGACTAGCGGGTTACCAAGAGACCCAGTACTTC. The variable domain in full, completed from reference TRBV7-3 and TRBJ2-5, reads GAGVSQTPSNKVTEKGKYVELRCDPISGHTALYWYRQSLGQGPEFLIYFQGTGAADDSGLPNDRFFAVRPEGSVSTLKIQRTERGDSAVYLCASSSDGRLAGYQETQYFGPGTRLLVL.

The chain links TRBV28 to TRBJ2-2; D uncertain. Trimming cost V 2 bases and J 9 bases, with 13 bases left between them. There are 14 residues in the CDR3. Germline CDR1 reads MDHEN; CDR2 reads SYDVKM. The CDR3 region is CASSLSRINRELFF. The CDR3 DNA follows: TGTGCCAGCAGTTTAAGCAGGATTAACCGGGAGCTGTTTTTT.

CDR3 nucleotide sequence: TGTGCCAGCACCCTTATACAGAACACCGGGGAGCTGTTTTTT. Protein sequence: CASTLIQNTGELFF. V usage is TRBV5-4 and J usage is TRBJ2-2; unclear D gene. Germline CDR1 SGHNT, CDR2 YYREEE (reference sequence). Trimming took off 6 bases at V and 1 base at J, with 10 bases between the two ends. The CDR3 spans 14 residues.

This chain connects TRBV4-3 to TRBJ2-1; 12 nucleotides align to TRBD2. From germline, CDR1 is LGHNA and CDR2 YSLEER. J was trimmed by 13 bases and V by 0 bases; bases with no gene match: 16. This CDR3 is built from 18 residues. CDR3 nucleotides: TGCGCCAGCAGCCAAGATCTAGCTAGCGGGGGGGGAAATCGCCCTCAGTTCTTC. Translating it yields CASSQDLASGGGNRPQFF.

The rearrangement uses TRBV5-1 and TRBJ2-7, with D maybe TRBD2 (5 bases). Germline CDR1 is SGHRS and CDR2 is YFSETQ. V was clipped by 5 bases and J by 2 bases, with 11 bases between them. The CDR3 is 13 amino acids. This CDR3 reads CASSRTPPYEQYF. As DNA, the CDR3 is TGCGCCAGCAGTAGGACTCCCCCCTACGAGCAGTACTTC.

On this clone itself: The junction and the germline gene differ at one end; a read error may be behind it. The chain recombines TRBV5-4 with TRBJ2-3; TRBD1 matches at 12 bases. This CDR3 is built from 15 residues. Germline CDR1 and CDR2: SGHNT and YYREEE (reference sequence). Written as DNA, the CDR3 is TGTGCCAGCAGCTTGGGAGGGACAGGGGGCGAGGAGGTCAATTTT. Its translation: CASSLGGTGGEEVNF. Drawing the rest from reference TRBV5-4 and TRBJ2-3, the complete variable domain is ETGVTQSPTHLIKTRGQQVTLRCSSQSGHNTVSWYQQALGQGPQFIFQYYREEENGRGNFPPRFSGLQFPNYSSELNVNALELDDSALYLCASSLGGTGGEEVNFGPGTRLTVL.

The rearrangement uses TRBV4-1 and TRBJ2-5; 13 nucleotides match TRBD2. In germline, CDR1 is MGHRA, CDR2 YSYEKL. This CDR3 is 17 amino acids long. V was pared by 2 bases and J by 2 bases, with 5 bases of the junction left unmatched. CDR3 DNA: TGCGCCAGCAGCCAACAGTTGGGACTAGCGGGGCAAGAGACCCAGTACTTC. It is translated as CASSQQLGLAGQETQYF.

The table lists this clone with a count of one. V is TRBV5-5 and J is TRBJ1-1, with a weak D call TRBD1 (5 bases). The CDR3 loop spans 16 amino acids. V gave up 4 bases and J gave up 6 bases, with 22 bases separating them. CDR1 is SGHKS, CDR2 YYEKEE, per germline (reference sequence). The CDR3 spells CASSPGEGIGGAEAFF. The CDR3 nucleotides read TGTGCCAGCAGCCCCGGGGAGGGCATCGGAGGGGCTGAAGCTTTCTTT.

The gene calls are TRBV6-5 and TRBJ2-1; 8 bases map to TRBD1. This CDR3 has 14 residues. After removal of 8 bases from V and 7 bases from J, the junction contained 10 bases not matched to a gene. The germline V gene has CDR1 MNHEY and CDR2 SVGAGI. The CDR3 DNA reads TGTGCCAGCGCCTCGCAGGGGGCGCGAAATGAGCAGTTCTTC. This sequence encodes CASASQGARNEQFF.

In DNA, the CDR3 is TGTGCCAGTAGTCCATGGCAGAACACTGAAGCTTTCTTT. Protein: CASSPWQNTEAFF. The chain links TRBV19 to TRBJ1-1, with D unresolved. Germline assignment: CDR1 LNHDA and CDR2 SQIVND (reference sequence). The CDR3 spans 13 residues. V dropped 5 bases and J dropped 1 base, with 8 bases sitting between them.

Regarding this clone: Here the CDR3 omits its conserved ending phenylalanine or tryptophan, so a read error is the likely source. V is TRBV4-3 and J is TRBJ2-6; no reliable D call. In germline, CDR1 is LGHNA, CDR2 YSLEER. Deletions cut 0 bases from V and 0 bases from J, with 6 bases between. CDR3 length equals 16 residues. Here the CDR3 DNA reads TGCGCCAGCAGCCAAGATGCTTTCTCTGGGGCCAACGTCCTGACTGTC. This encodes CASSQDAFSGANVLTV.

The J gene is TRBJ1-2, the V gene TRBV5-1; weak D call: TRBD1 (5 bases). This CDR3 has 13 residues. The germline V gene encodes CDR1 SGHRS and CDR2 YFSETQ. Trimming cost V 3 bases and J 7 bases, with 13 bases left between them. The CDR3 DNA follows: TGCGCCAGCAGCTCGACAGAATTGGGTGGCTACACCTTC. Amino acid sequence: CASSSTELGGYTF. The full variable domain, its missing parts supplied by reference TRBV5-1 and TRBJ1-2, is KAGVTQTPRYLIKTRGQQVTLSCSPISGHRSVSWYQQTPGQGLQFLFEYFSETQRNKGNFPGRFSGRQFSNSRSEMNVSTLELGDSALYLCASSSTELGGYTFGSGTRLTVV.

The rearrangement links TRBV29-1 to TRBJ2-6; D is unclear. This CDR3 is 14 amino acids long. The germline gives CDR1 SQVTM, CDR2 ANQGSEA. Trimming stripped 4 bases from V and 4 bases from J, with 11 bases between. The CDR3 region is CSVGSGVGANVLTF. In nucleotides, the CDR3 is TGCAGCGTTGGGTCGGGTGTAGGGGCCAACGTCCTGACTTTC.

This rearrangement joins TRBV30 to TRBJ2-7; 12 nucleotides align to TRBD2. This CDR3 has 15 amino acids. Germline-derived CDR1 and CDR2 are GTSNPN and SVGIG (reference sequence). The trim removed 3 bases at V and 6 bases at J, leaving 9 bases unmatched. The CDR3 region is CAWRETSGRYGEQYF. For the CDR3, the DNA is TGTGCCTGGAGAGAGACTAGCGGGAGATATGGCGAGCAGTACTTC.

The chain links TRBV28 to TRBJ1-5, with D perhaps matching TRBD1 (6 bases). CDR1 and CDR2 (germline): MDHEN, SYDVKM. The CDR3 has 17 amino acids. The V and J ends lost 5 bases and 1 base respectively, with 18 bases between them. The CDR3 sequence is CASSHRYWTASNQPQHF. As DNA, the CDR3 is TGTGCCAGCAGTCATCGGTATTGGACAGCCAGCAATCAGCCCCAGCATTTT.

The V call is TRBV23-1, the J call TRBJ2-5, with unresolved D. TRBV23-1 counts as an open reading frame of uncertain function. Trimming pared 6 bases from V and 4 bases from J, leaving 12 bases between. This CDR3 spans 13 amino acids. The CDR3 reads CASSLTDPETQYF. The CDR3 DNA reads TGCGCCAGCAGCCTAACCGATCCAGAGACCCAGTACTTC.

The rearrangement links TRBV7-9 to TRBJ2-7; 7 nucleotides match TRBD2. CDR1 and CDR2 (germline): SEHNR, FQNEAQ (reference sequence). CDR3 size: 13 residues. The V segment lost 1 base and the J segment 4 bases; nucleotides outside the gene matches: 1. CDR3 sequence: CASSLGREYEQYF. Written as DNA, the CDR3 is TGTGCCAGCAGCTTAGGGCGGGAGTACGAGCAGTACTTC.

Only a few counts were recorded for this clone. The chain links TRBV4-3 to TRBJ2-1; weak D call: TRBD2 (5 bases). This CDR3 is 18 amino acids long. CDR1 and CDR2 (germline): LGHNA, YSLEER. V lost 0 bases, J lost 5 bases, and 20 bases lay in between. CDR3: CASSQDGAGLNANNEQFF. CDR3 DNA sequence: TGCGCCAGCAGCCAAGATGGTGCGGGCCTAAACGCGAACAATGAGCAGTTCTTC.

V usage is TRBV30 and J usage is TRBJ2-5; 9 nucleotides match TRBD1. The junction had 5 bases not matched to a gene; V was cut back by 5 bases and J by 4 bases. The germline gives CDR1 GTSNPN, CDR2 SVGIG (reference sequence). The CDR3 covers 13 residues. Here the CDR3 reads CAWVRQGGETQYF. The CDR3 DNA reads TGTGCCTGGGTTAGACAGGGGGGAGAGACCCAGTACTTC.

The V call is TRBV13, the J call TRBJ2-1; D remains unclear. Germline CDR1 reads PRHDT; CDR2 reads FYEKMQ (reference sequence). Trimming removed 2 bases at V and 10 bases at J, with 15 bases between. This CDR3 is 14 amino acids long. CDR3 in DNA: TGTGCCAGCAGCTTAAGCGTAATCCACCTAGAGCAGTTCTTC. Amino acid sequence: CASSLSVIHLEQFF. Filled out from reference TRBV13 and TRBJ2-1, the complete variable domain reads AAGVIQSPRHLIKEKRETATLKCYPIPRHDTVYWYQQGPGQDPQFLISFYEKMQSDKGSIPDRFSAQQFSDYHSELNMSSLELGDSALYFCASSLSVIHLEQFFGPGTRLTVL.

The chain combines TRBV6-5 with TRBJ1-6, with D tentatively TRBD1 (5 bases). Germline lookup yields CDR1 MNHEY and CDR2 SVGAGI. Trimming shortened V by 2 bases and J by 8 bases, and 16 bases separated the two germline ends. CDR3 length: 16 residues. In DNA, the CDR3 is TGTGCCAGCAGTTACGGCAGCTCACAAGGGGATTCACCCCTCCACTTT. Protein product: CASSYGSSQGDSPLHF.

This chain joins TRBV5-8 and TRBJ1-2, with D perhaps matching TRBD1 (5 bases). V was pared by 4 bases and J by 7 bases, with 20 bases between. The CDR3 is made up of 15 amino acids. The germline gives CDR1 SGHTS, CDR2 YDEGEE. CDR3 nucleotide sequence: TGTGCCAGCAGCCTTCGTGTCCCGGGGGACGGTGGCTACACCTTC. Translating it yields CASSLRVPGDGGYTF.

The V call is TRBV5-6, the J call TRBJ2-2; 7 bases align to TRBD2. This CDR3 is 18 amino acids long. J was trimmed by 5 bases and V by 0 bases; bases with no gene match: 13. The V gene's germline CDR1 is SGHDT and CDR2 YYEEEE. The CDR3: CASSLALRGRAGTGELFF. Written as DNA, the CDR3 is TGTGCCAGCAGCTTGGCCTTAAGAGGGAGGGCCGGGACCGGGGAGCTGTTTTTT.